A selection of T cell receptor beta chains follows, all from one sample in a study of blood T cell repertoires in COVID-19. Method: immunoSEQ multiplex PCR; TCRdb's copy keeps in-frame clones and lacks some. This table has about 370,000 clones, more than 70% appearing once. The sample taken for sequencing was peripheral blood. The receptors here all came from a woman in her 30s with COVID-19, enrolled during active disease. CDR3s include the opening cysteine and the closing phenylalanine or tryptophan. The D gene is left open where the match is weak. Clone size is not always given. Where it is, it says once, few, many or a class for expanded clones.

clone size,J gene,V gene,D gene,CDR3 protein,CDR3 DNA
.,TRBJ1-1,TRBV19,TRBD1,CASSMGQGDRTEAFF,TGTGCCAGTAGTATGGGACAGGGGGATCGTACTGAAGCTTTCTTT
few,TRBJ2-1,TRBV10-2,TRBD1,CASSESTDREQFF,TGCGCCAGCAGTGAGTCGACGGACAGGGAGCAGTTCTTC
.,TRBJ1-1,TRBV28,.,CASSSPSMNTEAFF,TGTGCCAGCAGTTCCCCGAGCATGAACACTGAAGCTTTCTTT
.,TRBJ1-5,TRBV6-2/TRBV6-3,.,CASSEVGGGQPQHF,TGTGCCAGCAGTGAGGTGGGGGGAGGCCAGCCCCAGCATTTT
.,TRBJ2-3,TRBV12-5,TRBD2,CASGPGTSYGTDTQYF,TGTGCTAGTGGTCCCGGGACTAGCTATGGCACAGATACGCAGTATTTT
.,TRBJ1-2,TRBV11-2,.,CASSLEYGVSYGYTF,TGTGCCAGCAGCTTAGAGTACGGGGTTAGCTATGGCTACACCTTC
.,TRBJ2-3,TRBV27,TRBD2,CASSIGLSGGGHSTDTQYF,TGTGCCAGCAGTATCGGACTAAGCGGGGGAGGACATAGCACAGATACGCAGTATTTT
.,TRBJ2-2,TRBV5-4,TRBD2,CASSVLAGGSVPGELFF,TGTGCCAGCAGTGTACTAGCGGGGGGGTCGGTCCCCGGGGAGCTGTTTTTT
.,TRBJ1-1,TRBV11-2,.,CASSPGWGDTEAFF,TGTGCCAGCAGCCCCGGATGGGGAGACACTGAAGCTTTCTTT
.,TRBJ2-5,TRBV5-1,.,CASSLWSAGLRETQYF,TGCGCCAGCAGCTTGTGGTCTGCGGGACTCCGTGAGACCCAGTACTTC
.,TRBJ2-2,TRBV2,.,CASSKPHRETTGELFF,TGTGCCAGCAGTAAACCACACAGGGAGACCACCGGGGAGCTGTTTTTT
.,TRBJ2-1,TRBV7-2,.,CASSLMGLYPSYNEQFF,TGTGCCAGCAGCTTAATGGGACTCTACCCCTCCTACAATGAGCAGTTCTTC
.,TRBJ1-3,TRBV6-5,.,CASSWAPGNTIYF,TGTGCCAGCAGCTGGGCCCCTGGAAACACCATATATTTT
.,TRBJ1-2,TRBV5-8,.,CASTTSFNYGYTF,TGTGCCAGCACGACTAGCTTTAACTATGGCTACACCTTC
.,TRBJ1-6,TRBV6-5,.,CASKRSGGESPLHF,TGTGCCAGCAAGCGAAGCGGGGGCGAGTCACCCCTCCACTTT
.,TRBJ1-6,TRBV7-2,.,CASSSSGSNSPLHF,TGTGCCAGCAGCTCCAGCGGCAGTAATTCACCCCTCCACTTT
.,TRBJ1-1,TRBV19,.,CASSIGEGAEAFF,TGTGCCAGTAGTATAGGGGAGGGGGCTGAAGCTTTCTTT
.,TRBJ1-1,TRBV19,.,CASSSSTVIGPMNTEAFF,TGTGCCAGTAGTTCCTCGACAGTCATAGGGCCGATGAACACTGAAGCTTTCTTT
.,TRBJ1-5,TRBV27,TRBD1,CASRTGALPQHF,TGTGCCAGCAGGACAGGGGCTCTGCCCCAGCATTTT
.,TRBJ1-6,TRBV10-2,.,CASSELGPSYNSPLHF,TGCGCCAGCAGTGAATTGGGGCCTTCCTATAATTCACCCCTCCACTTT
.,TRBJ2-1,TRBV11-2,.,CASSLAGYNEQFF,TGTGCCAGCAGCTTAGCGGGTTACAATGAGCAGTTCTTC
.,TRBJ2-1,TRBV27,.,CASSLRGTLYNEQFF,TGTGCCAGCAGTTTACGCGGGACCCTCTACAATGAGCAGTTCTTC
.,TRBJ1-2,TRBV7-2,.,CASSLNGPNPPMYGYTF,TGTGCCAGCAGCTTAAATGGGCCTAACCCCCCCATGTATGGCTACACCTTC
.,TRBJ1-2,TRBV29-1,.,CSVDTQNYGYTF,TGCAGCGTTGACACACAGAACTATGGCTACACCTTC
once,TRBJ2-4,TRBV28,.,CASSLSGLEGNIQYF,TGTGCCAGCAGTTTGTCGGGACTTGAGGGAAACATTCAGTACTTC
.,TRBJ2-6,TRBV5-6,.,CASSLYRTPPRSGANVLTF,TGTGCCAGCAGCTTGTATCGGACACCCCCCCGCTCTGGGGCCAACGTCCTGACTTTC
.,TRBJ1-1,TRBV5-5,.,CASSLQQGIRAEAFF,TGTGCCAGCAGCTTACAGCAGGGGATCAGGGCGGAAGCTTTCTTT
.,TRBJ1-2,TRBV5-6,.,CASSNLDSPNYGYTF,TGTGCCAGCAGCAACTTGGACAGCCCTAACTATGGCTACACCTTC
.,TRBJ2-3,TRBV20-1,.,CSATISNTQYF,TGCAGTGCTACCATTTCTAATACGCAGTATTTT
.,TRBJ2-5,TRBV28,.,CASSLSQEQETQYF,TGTGCCAGCAGTTTATCGCAGGAACAAGAGACCCAGTACTTC
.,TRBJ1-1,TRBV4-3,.,CASSQAGRGHMNTEAFF,TGCGCCAGCAGCCAAGCGGGTAGGGGACATATGAACACTGAAGCTTTCTTT
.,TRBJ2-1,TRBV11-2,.,CASSLDGVRSYNEQFF,TGTGCCAGCAGCTTAGACGGGGTCCGCTCCTACAATGAGCAGTTCTTC
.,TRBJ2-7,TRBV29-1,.,CSVEGTEGTSYEQYF,TGCAGCGTTGAAGGTACAGAGGGGACTTCCTACGAGCAGTACTTC
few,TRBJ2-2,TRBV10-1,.,CASSSRGTGELFF,TGCGCCAGCAGTAGCAGGGGCACCGGGGAGCTGTTTTTT
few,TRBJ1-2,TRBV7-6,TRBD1,CASSPTGGWGYTF,TGTGCCAGCAGTCCGACAGGGGGCTGGGGCTACACCTTC
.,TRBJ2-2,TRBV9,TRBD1,CASSERWGQGKTGELFF,TGTGCCAGCAGCGAACGTTGGGGACAGGGAAAAACCGGGGAGCTGTTTTTT
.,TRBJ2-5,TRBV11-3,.,CASSFRTQETQYF,TGTGCCAGCAGCTTCAGGACTCAAGAGACCCAGTACTTC
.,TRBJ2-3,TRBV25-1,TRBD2,CASSTRLAGATQYF,TGTGCCAGCAGTACGCGACTAGCGGGAGCCACGCAGTATTTT
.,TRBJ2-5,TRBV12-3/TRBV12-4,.,CASSLWRQETQYF,TGTGCCAGCAGCCTGTGGCGGCAAGAGACCCAGTACTTC
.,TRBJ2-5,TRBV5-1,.,CASSLVPGMETQYF,TGCGCCAGCAGCTTGGTTCCAGGGATGGAGACCCAGTACTTC
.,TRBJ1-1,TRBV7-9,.,CASSPGTPTEAFF,TGTGCCAGCAGCCCCGGGACACCCACCGAAGCTTTCTTT
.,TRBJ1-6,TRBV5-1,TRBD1,CASSSTGTIDSPLHF,TGCGCCAGCAGCTCGACAGGGACGATCGATTCACCCCTCCACTTT
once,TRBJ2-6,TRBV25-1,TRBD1,CASSDGQGAFSGANVLTF,TGTGCCAGCAGTGATGGGCAGGGGGCGTTCTCTGGGGCCAACGTCCTGACTTTC
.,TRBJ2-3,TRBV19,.,CASRPTWGRTDTQYF,TGTGCCAGTAGACCCACTTGGGGGCGCACAGATACGCAGTATTTT
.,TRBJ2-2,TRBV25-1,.,CASSESVNTGELFF,TGTGCCAGCAGTGAATCAGTGAACACCGGGGAGCTGTTTTTT
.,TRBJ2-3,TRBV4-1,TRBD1,CASSDRVGTDTQYF,TGCGCCAGCAGCGACAGGGTGGGCACAGATACGCAGTATTTT
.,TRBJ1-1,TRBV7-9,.,CASSREGTEAFF,TGTGCCAGCAGCCGGGAGGGGACTGAAGCTTTCTTT
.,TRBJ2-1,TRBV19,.,CASSTPSNEQFF,TGTGCCAGTAGTACCCCTAGCAATGAGCAGTTCTTC
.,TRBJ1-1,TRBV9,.,CASSVVTGGTEAFF,TGTGCCAGCAGCGTAGTTACGGGGGGCACTGAAGCTTTCTTT
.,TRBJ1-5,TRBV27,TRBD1,CASRPTTGHNQPQHF,TGTGCCAGCAGACCGACGACAGGGCACAATCAGCCCCAGCATTTT
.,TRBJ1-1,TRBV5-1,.,CASGAAGLNTEAFF,TGCGCCAGCGGGGCCGCAGGACTGAACACTGAAGCTTTCTTT
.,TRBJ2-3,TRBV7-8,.,CASSPVYGSTDTQYF,TGTGCCAGCAGTCCGGTCTACGGGAGCACAGATACGCAGTATTTT